These 22 T cell receptor beta chains came from one sample sequenced in a study of CD8+ T cells in alopecia areata. RNA, once extracted, was reverse transcribed into cDNA for use as the sequencing template. Sequencing was performed with immunoSEQ multiplex PCR; in TCRdb, only in-frame clones are kept and a portion is missing. The sample holds over 90,000 clones, over 75% seen once. The treatment was: oral pan-JAK inhibitor, 5-10 mg twice daily. This material consisted of CD8+ T cells sorted from blood, taken between weeks 30 and 35, from a patient treated with tofacitinib. Receptor source: a human donor with alopecia areata.

This clone appeared a few times. V gene TRBV10-2 combines with J gene TRBJ2-7, with a tentative D call TRBD1 (6 bases). Between the trimmed V and J ends, which lost 8 bases and 5 bases, there was a span of 16 bases. Per germline, CDR1 WSHSY and CDR2 SAAADI. This CDR3 has 13 residues. Here the CDR3 reads CASSGSGAHEQYF. The CDR3 region has the DNA TGCGCCAGCTCTGGTTCAGGGGCCCACGAGCAGTACTTC.

The chain couples TRBV29-1 to TRBJ2-1; no definite D call. This CDR3 contains 12 residues. The V gene's germline CDR1 is SQVTM and CDR2 ANQGSEA. V lost 5 bases to trimming and J lost 1 base, with 6 bases between them. Here the CDR3 reads CSVRQSYNEQFF. DNA for the CDR3: TGCAGCGTTAGGCAGTCCTACAATGAGCAGTTCTTC.

The CDR3 loop is CASSAGTGDIQYF. The CDR3 region has the DNA TGTGCCAGCAGCGCCGGGACAGGGGACATTCAGTACTTC. V and J are TRBV9 and TRBJ2-4, with 10 bases lining up with TRBD1. The V gene's germline CDR1 is SGDLS and CDR2 YYNGEE. The CDR3 covers 13 residues. V dropped 3 bases and J dropped 8; count of bases not matched to a gene: 2.

The genes are TRBV30 and TRBJ2-1, with no clear D. Germline V CDR1 and CDR2: GTSNPN, SVGIG (reference sequence). The CDR3 runs to 11 residues. Trimming removed 1 base at V and 10 bases at J, with 8 bases between. The DNA for the CDR3 is TGTGCCTGGAGTGACCCCCGGGAGCAGTTCTTC. It encodes CAWSDPREQFF. The full variable domain, completed using reference TRBV30 and TRBJ2-1, is SQTIHQWPATLVQPVGSPLSLECTVEGTSNPNLYWYRQAAGRGLQLLFYSVGIGQISSEVPQNLSASRPQDRQFILSSKKLLLSDSGFYLCAWSDPREQFFGPGTRLTVL.

The chain carries TRBV18 and TRBJ2-3, with 9 nucleotides matching TRBD1. Germline V gives CDR1 KGHSH, CDR2 LQKENI. The length of the CDR3 is 15 residues. Trimming removed 4 bases from V and 2 bases from J; junction bases left unmatched: 4. CDR3 DNA sequence: TGTGCCAGCTCACGCACAGGGGGCGACACAGATACGCAGTATTTT. Residues: CASSRTGGDTDTQYF.

This chain links TRBV6-5 with TRBJ2-3, with D perhaps TRBD1 or TRBD2 (5 bases each). Germline CDR1 is MNHEY and CDR2 is SVGAGI. This CDR3 comprises 15 residues. Trimming took 0 bases from V and 3 from J, leaving 10 bases between them. Written as DNA, the CDR3 is TGTGCCAGCAGTTACTCCCGGGGCAGAACAGATACGCAGTATTTT. Residues: CASSYSRGRTDTQYF.

This sequence joins TRBV30 and TRBJ2-1, with 7 bases matching TRBD1. V lost 0 bases, J lost 5 bases, and 4 bases stayed unmatched. This CDR3 is built from 14 residues. Germline V gene data show CDR1 as GTSNPN and CDR2 as SVGIG (reference sequence). CDR3 in DNA: TGTGCCTGGAGTGTAGACAGGGACGACAATGAGCAGTTCTTC. Translated, it gives CAWSVDRDDNEQFF.

The rearrangement uses TRBV19 and TRBJ1-2; 7 positions agree with TRBD1. The length of the CDR3 is 15 residues. With 3 bases clipped from V and 2 bases from J, the junction kept 6 bases outside the gene matches. Germline CDR1 and CDR2: LNHDA and SQIVND (reference sequence). The CDR3 DNA is TGTGCCAGTAGTATCCGCGAGGACAGGAACTATGGCTACACCTTC. This sequence encodes CASSIREDRNYGYTF. Full variable domain (missing parts from reference TRBV19 and TRBJ1-2): DGGITQSPKYLFRKEGQNVTLSCEQNLNHDAMYWYRQDPGQGLRLIYYSQIVNDFQKGDIAEGYSVSREKKESFPLTVTSAQKNPTAFYLCASSIREDRNYGYTFGSGTRLTVV.

V gene TRBV1 combines with J gene TRBJ2-2; the table assigns TRBD1, which was not confirmed against the DNA. TRBV1 is described as a pseudogene. The CDR3 runs to 16 residues. The CDR3 protein is CTSSQDGTGGTGELFF. The CDR3 DNA sequence: TGCACCAGCAGCCAAGATGGGACAGGGGGCACCGGGGAGCTGTTTTTT.

The chain is built from TRBV7-9 and TRBJ1-4; no definite D call. The CDR3 contains 14 residues. Germline V CDR1 and CDR2: SEHNR, FQNEAQ (reference sequence). The V gene lost 1 base and the J gene lost 5 bases, with 8 bases spanning the gap. The CDR3: CASSLVRVNEKLFF. The CDR3 coding sequence is TGTGCCAGCAGCTTAGTGCGTGTCAATGAAAAACTGTTTTTT.

As DNA, the CDR3 is TGTGCCAGCATCATCGCAGGGGACAATGAGCAGTTCTTC. Translating it yields CASIIAGDNEQFF. This chain uses TRBV2 with TRBJ2-1, with D possibly being TRBD1 (6 bases). CDR3 length: 13 residues. The germline V and J ends were trimmed by 7 bases and 5 bases, with 12 bases remaining between them. Germline loops: CDR1 SNHLY, CDR2 FYNNEI.

In this sample, this clone turned up once. The chain recombines TRBV5-1 with TRBJ1-1; a weak D match, TRBD1 (5 bases). The germline V gene has CDR1 SGHRS and CDR2 YFSETQ. Trimming took 1 base from V and 3 from J, leaving 10 bases between them. The CDR3 covers 14 residues. CDR3 region: CASSLYTGHTEAFF. In nucleotides, the CDR3 is TGCGCCAGCAGCTTGTACACGGGGCACACTGAAGCTTTCTTT.

This chain connects TRBV5-1 to TRBJ2-3; D is possibly TRBD1 or TRBD2 (6 bases each). The CDR3 extends over 15 amino acids. V was clipped by 9 bases and J by 4 bases, with 21 bases between them. The germline CDR1 and CDR2 sequences are SGHRS and YFSETQ. The CDR3 DNA is TGCGCCACCAGGGGTTTGTCGGGAGAAGCAGATACGCAGTATTTT. Amino acids: CATRGLSGEADTQYF.

This clone was recorded once. The chain uses TRBV13 and TRBJ1-6; 9 nucleotides line up with TRBD1. Germline V gene sequence: CDR1 PRHDT, CDR2 FYEKMQ (reference sequence). V shed 5 bases and J 10 bases; nucleotides not matched to a gene: 12. This CDR3 region has 16 residues. The CDR3 sequence: CASSRIPGQGDSPLHF. The CDR3 region has the DNA TGTGCCAGCAGCAGAATCCCGGGACAGGGCGACTCACCCCTCCACTTT.

J is TRBJ2-7 and V is TRBV28; tentative D call: TRBD1 (7 bases). There are 14 residues in the CDR3. V dropped 5 bases and J dropped 4 bases, with 15 bases sitting between them. Germline CDR1 reads MDHEN; CDR2 reads SYDVKM. CDR3 protein: CASSPGAGGYEQYF. CDR3 nucleotides: TGTGCCAGCAGTCCGGGGGCAGGGGGATACGAGCAGTACTTC.

This chain links TRBV10-2 with TRBJ2-5; D is undetermined. The J call is doubtful: the DNA matches TRBJ2-7 better. The germline V gene has CDR1 WSHSY and CDR2 SAAADI. This CDR3 is built from 11 residues. Here the CDR3 DNA reads TGCGCCAGCAGTGAGTCATACGAGCAGTACTTC. This encodes CASSESYEQYF.

This clone was recorded once. J is TRBJ2-3 and V is TRBV6-1; D may correspond to TRBD1 or TRBD2 (5 bases each). Germline CDR1 reads MNHNS; CDR2 reads SASEGT. This CDR3 region has 16 residues. Trimming shortened V by 0 bases and J by 2 bases, and 12 bases separated the two germline ends. In DNA form, the CDR3 reads TGTGCCAGCAGTGAAGCGGATCGGGGACCCACAGATACGCAGTATTTT. Translation: CASSEADRGPTDTQYF.

The CDR3 sequence is CASSFGQFYEQYF. The CDR3 bases are TGTGCCAGCAGTTTCGGACAGTTCTACGAGCAGTACTTC. The chain carries TRBV11-2 and TRBJ2-7, with D tentatively TRBD1 (6 bases). Germline lookup yields CDR1 SGHAT and CDR2 FQNNGV. V was trimmed by 6 bases and J by 3 bases, leaving 12 bases between them. The CDR3 contains 13 residues.

CDR3 residues: CASSVDPAGAYNEQFF. CDR3 coding DNA: TGTGCCAGCAGCGTAGATCCAGCGGGAGCTTACAATGAGCAGTTCTTC. The V and J genes are TRBV9 and TRBJ2-1, with 8 nucleotides matching TRBD2. The trim removed 0 bases at V and 4 bases at J, leaving 6 bases unmatched. This CDR3 is built from 16 residues. Germline V gives CDR1 SGDLS, CDR2 YYNGEE.

The chain carries TRBV5-6 and TRBJ2-1, with TRBD2 as a possible D gene (5 bases). Trimming removed 4 bases from V and 5 bases from J, with 22 bases in between. The germline gives CDR1 SGHDT, CDR2 YYEEEE. The CDR3 spans 17 residues. The CDR3 here is CASSLGRSVLPDNEQFF. The CDR3 DNA follows: TGTGCCAGCAGCCTGGGGAGATCGGTACTACCCGACAATGAGCAGTTCTTC.

As for this clone: The DNA is left out, because the CDR3 cannot be placed on it with certainty; the CDR3 is given as TCRdb lists it. This sequence joins TRBV27 and TRBJ2-2; TRBD2 reflects the table's D call only, with no check against the DNA. The CDR3 is made up of 18 amino acids, end residues included. The germline CDR1 and CDR2 sequences are MNHEY and SMNVEV (reference sequence). The CDR3 reads CASSLSFGSVANTGELFF.

The chain carries TRBV5-1 and TRBJ2-1, with a tentative D call TRBD2 (6 bases). V was cut by 3 bases and J by 4 bases, with 8 bases left in between. Germline loops: CDR1 SGHRS, CDR2 YFSETQ. The CDR3 sequence is 13 residues long. In DNA form, the CDR3 reads TGCGCCAGCAGCTGGGACTGGTACAATGAGCAGTTCTTC. This translates into CASSWDWYNEQFF.